This TCR beta chain was documented in a study of identical twins listed by TCRdb under 2016. At the level of the whole study: TCR alpha and beta repertoires from monozygotic twins, unrelated adults of various ages and cord blood were deep-sequenced to test whether fetal clonotypes persist. To rule out contamination, the twin experiments were replicated at different times with different library preparation protocols.

This clonotype was counted only a few times. Its recognized antigen is unknown. Base qualities are not recorded, but no much larger clone differs from it by a single base. Library construction relied on 5' RACE. The reads were generated on an Illumina HiSeq 2000. Template switching added a universal primer binding site, and the final cDNA carried a unique molecular identifier that allowed TCR cDNA molecules to be counted accurately. Specific primers in the conserved constant-segment region were used to synthesize first-strand cDNA for the TCR alpha and beta chains. Each cDNA library was double barcoded, with a SMART-Mk sample barcode plus Illumina barcodes, to control for contamination. TruSeq adapter sequences along with Illumina sample barcodes were introduced in two successive PCR steps. The Illumina HiSeq platform was used with custom primers to sequence TCR alpha and beta cDNA libraries. In the authors' own workflow: MiGEC was used to process raw reads and extract unique molecular identifiers, and MiXCR was used to find CDR3 positions. Recombination models were inferred per individual with the repgenHMM and IGoR tools using an EM algorithm. The analysis of shared clonotypes was done with the tcR package in R, with sharing normalized by the product of cloneset sizes. Out-of-frame nonproductive sequences were analyzed to study raw recombination free of thymic and clonal selection effects. TCRdb reran the public reads through fastp at Q25 and MiXCR, keeping productive beta chains. Each CDR3 protein appears once, grouped with its most common genes and DNA. What appears here as the V and J calls and clone size reflects TCRdb's work, not the paper's. Present in this sample are some 760,000 distinct CDR3 sequences, 15% to 20% of which were seen just once. Together, the top ten hold about 12% of the sample.

Only healthy Caucasian donors were included. Three pairs of female monozygotic twins, all aged about 18 to 30 years, were included in the twin cohort. Peripheral blood mononuclear cells were the source from which RNA for the TCR libraries was isolated. Results and caveats for the whole study, not just this receptor: Compared with coincidental sharing between unrelated individuals, an excess of low generation-probability sequences was observed among out-of-frame TCR alpha sequences shared between twins. In beta out-of-frame sequences, excess twin sharing was weaker, because having fewer shared sequences lowered the signal-to-noise ratio. Invariant T cells such as MAIT and iNKT could partly confound zero-insertion analyses, though diverse VJ usage argued against this for most clonotypes. Out-of-frame TCR alpha sharing in monozygotic twins was systematically underestimated by recombination models, whereas sharing between unrelated individuals was in agreement with the recombination models. Fewer insertions were carried by abundant cord blood beta clonotypes; a weaker similar trend was observed in young adult naive repertoires, while no such trend was observed in memory repertoires. Because the same donors could not be followed over many years, the conclusions depended on cross-sectional statistical analysis.

This sample was also put to use in a study of T cells expressing NK-cell markers. The second study's paper adds: TCR beta-chain repertoires were profiled in sorted CD3+CD56+NKG2C+, CD3+CD56+NKG2C- and CD3+CD56-NKG2C+ T-cell subsets from fewer than 10 donors. Of the eight sequenced donors, seven were found to be HCMV-seropositive and one was found to be HCMV-seronegative. In several experiments an anti-gammadeltaTCR antibody was added to restrict sorting to alphabetaTCR-expressing T cells. In 5 to 7 donors, the dominant CD3+CD56+NKG2C+ clonotypes were found to rank among the top 10 CD8+ clonotypes and to make up about 1.0-7.5% of CD8+ T cells. Those dominant clonotypes were again the most abundant among CD3+CD56-NKG2C+ cells in a few donors, at about 28.3-60.1%. Whether the expanded NKG2C-expressing T cell clones were specific for HCMV antigens was left unclear. All eight donors whose samples were sequenced were randomly selected healthy volunteers, three of them men and five women. To determine HCMV serostatus, a commercial ELISA kit was used to detect HCMV-specific IgG in serum. Bulk peripheral blood T-cell repertoires were additionally sequenced from unsorted PBMC for six donors. MIGEC was used to demultiplex reads and group reads by UMI, and MiTCR was used to assemble and quantify clonotypes. Only TCR cDNA sequences supported by at least two reads were kept to exclude erroneous sequences. The tcR package was used for downstream repertoire analysis, and clonotypes were matched across fractions by CDR3 nucleotide sequence plus V segment. VDJmatch was used to annotate antigen specificity against VDJdb, with one amino acid substitution in CDR3 allowed.

The receptor's source is a woman younger than 30 in good health. The sequencing sample was made of PBMCs.

The DNA sequence is as follows: TGCAGTGCTAGGTCGGGGGCCCTCTACAATGAGCAGTTCTTC. Its protein product is CSARSGALYNEQFF. The rearrangement joined TRBV20-1 to TRBJ2-1; the D segment might be TRBD1 or TRBD2, since each matches 6 bases. From its cysteine to its phenylalanine, the CDR3 spans 14 amino acids. Only the CDR3 DNA stays, 42 bases, in frame from base 1. V lost 3 bases and J lost 3 bases; the stretch between them is 12 bases long. The germline V gene encodes CDR1 DFQATT and CDR2 SNEGSKA (reference sequence).